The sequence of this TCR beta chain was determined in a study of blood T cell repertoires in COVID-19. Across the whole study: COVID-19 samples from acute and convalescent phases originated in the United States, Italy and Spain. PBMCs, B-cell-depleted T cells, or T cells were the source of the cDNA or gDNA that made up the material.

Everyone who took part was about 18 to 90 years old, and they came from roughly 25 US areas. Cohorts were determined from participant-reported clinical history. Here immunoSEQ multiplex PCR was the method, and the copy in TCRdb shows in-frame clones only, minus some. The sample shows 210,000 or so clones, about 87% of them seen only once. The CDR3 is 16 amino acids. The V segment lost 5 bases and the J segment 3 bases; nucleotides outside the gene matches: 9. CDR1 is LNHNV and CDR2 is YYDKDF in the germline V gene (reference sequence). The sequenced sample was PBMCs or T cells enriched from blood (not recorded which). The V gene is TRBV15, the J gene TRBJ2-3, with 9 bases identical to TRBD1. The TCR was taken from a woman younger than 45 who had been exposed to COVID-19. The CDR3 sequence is CATSARDREITDTQYF. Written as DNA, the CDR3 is TGTGCCACCAGCGCAAGGGACAGGGAGATAACAGATACGCAGTATTTT. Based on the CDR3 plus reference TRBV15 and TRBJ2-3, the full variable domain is DAMVIQNPRYQVTQFGKPVTLSCSQTLNHNVMYWYQQKSSQAPKLLFHYYDKDFNNEADTPDNFQSRRPNTSFCFLDIRSPGLGDTAMYLCATSARDREITDTQYFGPGTRLTVL.